The clone carrying this T cell receptor beta chain was seen a few times. Its antigen is unidentified. Trimming removed 3 bases at V and 4 bases at J, with 9 bases between. CDR1 and CDR2 (germline): MGHRA, YSYEKL. The CDR3 extends over 13 amino acids. This record belongs to a study of identical twins. Study-wide points: Zero-insertion analyses were open to partial confounding by invariant MAIT and iNKT cells.

cDNA molecules carried unique molecular identifiers, and template switching added a universal primer site. TCRdb itself ran the 5' RACE reads through MiXCR, one entry per CDR3 protein. Of 230,000 or so distinct CDR3 sequences in the sample, roughly 8.7% were seen once. These data also formed part of another study, on yellow fever vaccine responses in identical twins.

This receptor was obtained from a young woman in good health. Source material: CD8+ T cells sorted from blood. The rearrangement links TRBV4-1 to TRBJ1-2, with unresolved D. CDR3 DNA sequence: TGCGCCAGCAGCCACCTTTCTCCCTATGGCTACACCTTC. Translation: CASSHLSPYGYTF.